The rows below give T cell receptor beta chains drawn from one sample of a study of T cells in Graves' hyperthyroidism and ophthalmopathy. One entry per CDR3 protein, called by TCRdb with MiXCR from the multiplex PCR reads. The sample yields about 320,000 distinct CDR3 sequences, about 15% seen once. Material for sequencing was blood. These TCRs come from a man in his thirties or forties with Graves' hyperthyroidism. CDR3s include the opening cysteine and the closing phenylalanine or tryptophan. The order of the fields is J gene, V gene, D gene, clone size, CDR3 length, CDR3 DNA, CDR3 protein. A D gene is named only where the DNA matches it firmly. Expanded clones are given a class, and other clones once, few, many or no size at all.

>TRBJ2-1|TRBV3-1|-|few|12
TGTGCCAGCAGCCAAGGGCCGGGAGAGCAGTTCTTC
CASSQGPGEQFF
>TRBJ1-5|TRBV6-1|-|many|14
TGTGCCAGCAGTTTGTTGAGTAGCAATCAGCCCCAGCATTTT
CASSLLSSNQPQHF
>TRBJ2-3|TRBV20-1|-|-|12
TGCAGTGCTAGAGTTTCCCCAGATACGCAGTATTTT
CSARVSPDTQYF
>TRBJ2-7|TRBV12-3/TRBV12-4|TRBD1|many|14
TGTGCCAGCAGTTCCCGGGACAGAACCTACGAGCAGTACTTC
CASSSRDRTYEQYF
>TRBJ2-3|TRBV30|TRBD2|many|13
TGTGCCTGGCTAGCGGGGAACACAGATACGCAGTATTTT
CAWLAGNTDTQYF
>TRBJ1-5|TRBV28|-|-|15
TGTGCCAGCAGATCGGAACAGGCAGGTTACCAGCCCCAGCATTTT
CASRSEQAGYQPQHF
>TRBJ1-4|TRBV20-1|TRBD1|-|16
TGCAGTGCTAGAGACGTATTCGACAGGGGAGGTGAAAAACTGTTTTTT
CSARDVFDRGGEKLFF
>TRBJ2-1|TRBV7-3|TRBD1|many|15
TGTGCCAGCAGCCAGGGACAGGGAACCTACAATGAGCAGTTCTTC
CASSQGQGTYNEQFF
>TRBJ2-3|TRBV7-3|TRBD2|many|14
TGTGCCAGCAGCCGACTAGCGGGAAGGGATACGCAGTATTTT
CASSRLAGRDTQYF
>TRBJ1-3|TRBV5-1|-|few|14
TGCGCCAGCAGCTTGCGGGGTGAGGGGAACACCATATATTTT
CASSLRGEGNTIYF
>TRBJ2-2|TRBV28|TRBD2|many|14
TGTGCCAGCAAGTGGGAGGGATACACCGGGGAGCTGTTTTTT
CASKWEGYTGELFF
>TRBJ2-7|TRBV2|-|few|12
TGTGCCAGCAGTCGGACACTCTACGAGCAGTACTTC
CASSRTLYEQYF
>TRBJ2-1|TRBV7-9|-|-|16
TGTGCCAGCAGCAGGCAGAACTCCCACTCCTACAATGAGCAGTTCTTC
CASSRQNSHSYNEQFF
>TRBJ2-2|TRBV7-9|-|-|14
TGTGCCAGCAGCTTAAGTCTGAACACCGGGGAGCTGTCTTTT
CASSLSLNTGELSF
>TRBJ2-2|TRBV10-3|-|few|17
TGTGCCATGGCACTTAGGGACGCCGCTAGATACACCGGGGAGCTGTTTTTT
CAMALRDAARYTGELFF
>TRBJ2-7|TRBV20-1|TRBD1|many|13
TGCAGTGCCGGGACAGTAGACTCCTACGAGCAGTACTTC
CSAGTVDSYEQYF
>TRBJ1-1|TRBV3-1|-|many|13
TGTGCCAGCAGCCAAATGCTGGGTACTGAAGCTTTCTTT
CASSQMLGTEAFF
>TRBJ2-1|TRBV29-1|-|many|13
TGCAGCGTTGAAGGGACAGCTTACAATGAGCAGTTCTTC
CSVEGTAYNEQFF
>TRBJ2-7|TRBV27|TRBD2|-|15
TGTGCCAGCAGTTTAAAGGGCGGGAGCTCCTACGAGCAGTACTTC
CASSLKGGSSYEQYF
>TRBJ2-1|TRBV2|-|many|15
TGTGCCAGCAGTGCGGCGGGATTGTACTACAATGAGCAGTTCTTC
CASSAAGLYYNEQFF
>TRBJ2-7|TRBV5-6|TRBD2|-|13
TGTGCCAGCAGCTTACGAGGGAGGGGCGAGCAGCACTTC
CASSLRGRGEQHF
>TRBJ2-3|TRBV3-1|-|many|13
TGTGCCAGCAGCCAAGGAGTGGGAGATACGCAGTATTTT
CASSQGVGDTQYF
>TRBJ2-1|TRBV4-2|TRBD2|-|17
TGTGCCAGCAGCCAAGATCCGGGCGGGAGCTCCTACAATGAGCAGTTCTTC
CASSQDPGGSSYNEQFF
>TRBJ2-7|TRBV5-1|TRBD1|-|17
TGCGCCAGCAGCCCCACCTGGGGACAGAGTAGCTCCTACGAGCAGTACTTC
CASSPTWGQSSSYEQYF
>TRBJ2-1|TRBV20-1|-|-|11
TGCAGTGCTAGTAGGGGCGATGAGCAGTTCTTC
CSASRGDEQFF
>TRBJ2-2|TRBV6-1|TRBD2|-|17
TGTGCCAGCAGGCTCCAGGCGAGCGGGAGCGACACCGGGGAGCTGTTTTTT
CASRLQASGSDTGELFF
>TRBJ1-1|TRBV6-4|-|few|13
TGTGCCAGCAGTGCCGAAACAGGGTTTGAAGCTTTCTTT
CASSAETGFEAFF
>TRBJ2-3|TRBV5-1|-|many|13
TGCGCCAGCAGGGGGTCGAACACAGATACGCAGTATTTT
CASRGSNTDTQYF
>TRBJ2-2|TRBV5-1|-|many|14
TGCGCCAGCAGCTTGTTACACGTTACCGGGGAGCTGTTTTTT
CASSLLHVTGELFF
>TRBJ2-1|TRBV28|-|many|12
TGTGCCAGCAGTTTCGGCGATAGGGAGCAGTTCTTC
CASSFGDREQFF
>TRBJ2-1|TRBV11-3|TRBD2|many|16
TGTGCCAGCAGCTTAGTTGAGCGGGAGGGCCCCAATGAGCAGTTCTTC
CASSLVEREGPNEQFF
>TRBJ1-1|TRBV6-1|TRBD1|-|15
TGTGCCAGCGATCCACAGGGGGCTATGAACACTGAAGCTTTCTTT
CASDPQGAMNTEAFF
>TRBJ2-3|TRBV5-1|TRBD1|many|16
TGCGCCAGCAGCTCGGGACAGCCTAAAATCACAGATACGCAGTATTTT
CASSSGQPKITDTQYF
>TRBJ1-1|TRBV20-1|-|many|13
TGCAGTGCTAGAGGCGGCTCCTACACTGAAGCTTTCTTT
CSARGGSYTEAFF
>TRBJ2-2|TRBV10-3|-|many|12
TGTGCCAGTTCCCAGGACACCGGGGAGCTGTTTTTT
CASSQDTGELFF
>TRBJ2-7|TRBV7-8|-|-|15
TGTGCCAGCAGGTTACAGGGCAGAAGCCCCTACGAGCAGTACTTC
CASRLQGRSPYEQYF
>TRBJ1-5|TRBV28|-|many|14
TGTGCCAGCAGGTCTAACAGGGTCGATCAGCCCCAGCATTTT
CASRSNRVDQPQHF
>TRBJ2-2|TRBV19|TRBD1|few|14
TGTGCCAGTAAAACAGGGGGCGCCACCGGGGAGCTGTTTTTT
CASKTGGATGELFF
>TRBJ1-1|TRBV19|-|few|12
TGTGCCAGTAGTATACAGGGGAATGAAGCTTTCTTT
CASSIQGNEAFF
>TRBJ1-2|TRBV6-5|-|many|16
TGTGCCAGCAGTTACTCCCAGCTGGTATCTAACTATGGCTACACCTTC
CASSYSQLVSNYGYTF
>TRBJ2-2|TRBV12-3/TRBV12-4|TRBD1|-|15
TGTGCCAGCACCACGTGGACAGGGCAGACCGGGGAGCTGTTTTTT
CASTTWTGQTGELFF
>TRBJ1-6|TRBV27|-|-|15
TGTGCCAGCGGATTAAGGGGTTTAGGTAATTCACCCCTCCACTTT
CASGLRGLGNSPLHF
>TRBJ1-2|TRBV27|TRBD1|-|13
TGTGCCAGCAGTTTCGGGACAGGGTATGGCTACACCTTC
CASSFGTGYGYTF
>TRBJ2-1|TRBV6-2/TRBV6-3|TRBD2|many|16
TGTGCCAGCAGTTACCCACTAGCGGGAGGGCGTGATGAGCAGTTCTTC
CASSYPLAGGRDEQFF
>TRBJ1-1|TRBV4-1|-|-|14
TGCGCCAGCAGCGCGCTACCCGGGAACACTGAAGCTTTCTTT
CASSALPGNTEAFF
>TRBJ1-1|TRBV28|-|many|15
TGTGCCAGCAGTTTCAAGGTCAGGGTGAACACTGAAGCTTTCTTT
CASSFKVRVNTEAFF
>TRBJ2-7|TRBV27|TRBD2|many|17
TGTGCCAGCACCCATCGTGGGGCTAGCGGGGCATCCTACGAGCAGTACTTC
CASTHRGASGASYEQYF
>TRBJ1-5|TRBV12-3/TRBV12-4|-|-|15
TGTGCCAGCAGAACTCTCCTTCCCCGGGAGCAGCCCCAGCATTTT
CASRTLLPREQPQHF
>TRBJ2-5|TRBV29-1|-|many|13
TGCAGCTCCCCCGGACCGAACCAAGAGACCCAGTACTTC
CSSPGPNQETQYF
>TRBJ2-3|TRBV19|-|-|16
TGTGCCAGTAGTATAGATCTTGGAACTAGCACAGATACGCAGTATTTT
CASSIDLGTSTDTQYF
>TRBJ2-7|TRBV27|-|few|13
TGTGCCAGCAGTCCATACCCGGGGCGGGAGCAGTACTTC
CASSPYPGREQYF
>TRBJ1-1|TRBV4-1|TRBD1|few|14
TGCGCCAGCAGCCAACAAACAGGGGGCTACGGCGCTTTCTTT
CASSQQTGGYGAFF
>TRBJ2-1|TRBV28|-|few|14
TGTGCCAGCAATACCGGGACATCGGACAATGAGCAGTTCTTC
CASNTGTSDNEQFF
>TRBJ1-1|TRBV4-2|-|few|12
TGTGCCAGCAGCAATCGGCCAAGAGAAGCTTTCTTT
CASSNRPREAFF
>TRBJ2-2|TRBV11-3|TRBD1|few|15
TGTGCCAGCAGCCCAGGGGGCATTCACCCCGGGGAGCTGTTTTTT
CASSPGGIHPGELFF
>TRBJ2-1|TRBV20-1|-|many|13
TGCAGTGCCCCTCATCAATCCGAGAATGAGCAGTTCTTC
CSAPHQSENEQFF
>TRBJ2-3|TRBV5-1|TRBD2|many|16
TGCGCCAGCAGCCCGCCCCGGGAGGGAGGTCGAAATACGCAGTATTTT
CASSPPREGGRNTQYF